The clone carrying this TCR beta chain showed up just a few times. The antigen is undetermined. These data are taken from a study of T cells after yellow fever vaccination. Study background: The authors prepared low-cell-number fractions using SMART-Seq v4 Ultra Low Input.

By 5'RACE template switching, TCR cDNA was produced, with a universal primer site and UMIs added in the process. TCRdb reprocessed the 5' RACE reads with MiXCR, giving one entry per CDR3 protein. The sample yields around 610,000 distinct CDR3 sequences, about 14% seen once. The study's findings and limits: Weaker overall, the secondary response nonetheless peaked faster (day 5 versus 15).

This clonotype was sampled from a man aged 25 to 40 who received the YFV17D yellow fever vaccine. The starting material was PBMCs, obtained on the day of the yellow fever booster vaccination.

The CDR3 protein is CASSQDWREDSYEQYF. In nucleotides, the CDR3 is TGCGCCAGCAGCCAAGATTGGCGGGAGGACTCCTACGAGCAGTACTTC. This chain joins TRBV4-3 and TRBJ2-7, with 8 bases fitting TRBD2. This CDR3 is 16 amino acids long. CDR1 is LGHNA and CDR2 is YSLEER in the germline V gene. V was clipped by 0 bases and J by 0 bases; unmatched bases: 4.